The 30 T cell receptor beta chains below all came from one sample that was sequenced in a study of cytomegalovirus exposure and HLA in healthy donors. PCR involved 60 Vbeta and 13 Jbeta primers. Produced via immunoSEQ multiplex PCR; TCRdb's table is partial and in-frame only. The table lists fewer than 130,000 clones, 60% to 70% of them singletons. The sequenced material came from PBMCs. Source of these receptors: a man under 40 in good health and CMV-seropositive.

In DNA form, the CDR3 reads TGTGCCAGCAGCGTAGACCCCTGGCAGGGTAAGAACAATGAGCAGTTCTTC. This encodes CASSVDPWQGKNNEQFF. This chain connects TRBV9 to TRBJ2-1; a possible D gene is TRBD1 (5 bases). Trimming stripped 0 bases from V and 5 bases from J, with 18 bases between. Germline V CDR1 and CDR2: SGDLS, YYNGEE. The CDR3 has 17 residues. The full variable domain, completed using reference TRBV9 and TRBJ2-1, is DSGVTQTPKHLITATGQRVTLRCSPRSGDLSVYWYQQSLDQGLQFLIQYYNGEERAKGNILERFSAQQFPDLHSELNLSSLELGDSALYFCASSVDPWQGKNNEQFFGPGTRLTVL.

This clone has only a few counts. The chain joins TRBV5-1 to TRBJ2-3, with 9 nucleotides matching TRBD2. Germline CDR1 SGHRS, CDR2 YFSETQ. V shed 4 bases, J shed 3 bases, and the junction held 15 bases outside the gene matches. The CDR3 loop spans 18 amino acids. The chain's CDR3 is CASSPGGLAGSFTDTQYF. CDR3 nucleotide sequence: TGCGCCAGCAGCCCCGGGGGGCTAGCGGGGTCTTTTACAGATACGCAGTATTTT.

The chain links TRBV29-1 to TRBJ1-2; possible D gene TRBD1, 5 bases. Germline lookup yields CDR1 SQVTM and CDR2 ANQGSEA. There are 13 residues in the CDR3. V shed 4 bases and J shed 4 bases, with 13 bases lying between them. The CDR3 protein is CSVVGEGVYGYTF. In nucleotides, the CDR3 is TGCAGCGTTGTAGGGGAAGGTGTCTATGGCTACACCTTC. Variable domain in full (rest from reference TRBV29-1 and TRBJ1-2): SAVISQKPSRDICQRGTSLTIQCQVDSQVTMMFWYRQQPGQSLTLIATANQGSEATYESGFVIDKFPISRPNLTFSTLTVSNMSPEDSSIYLCSVVGEGVYGYTFGSGTRLTVV.

This rearrangement joins TRBV7-2 to TRBJ1-6; D is undetermined. The CDR3 has 15 residues. With 8 bases removed from V and 7 bases from J, the gap between germline ends came to 18 bases. Germline V gene sequence: CDR1 SGHTA, CDR2 FQGNSA. CDR3 sequence: CASGEMSSGNSPLHF. The DNA of the CDR3 is TGTGCCAGCGGGGAGATGAGTAGCGGGAATTCACCCCTCCACTTT.

The chain combines TRBV7-9 with TRBJ2-3; D may be TRBD2 (5 bases). The CDR3 totals 10 residues. The germline V gene has CDR1 SEHNR and CDR2 FQNEAQ (reference sequence). V lost 7 bases, J lost 6 bases, and 5 bases lay in between. The CDR3 DNA follows: TGTGCCAGCACGGGGGATACGCAGTATTTT. Translation: CASTGDTQYF.

The V gene is TRBV7-9, the J gene TRBJ1-1, with 7 bases matching TRBD1. The CDR3 runs 12 residues. The ends lost 1 base at V and 10 bases at J; junction bases unmatched: 3. In germline, CDR1 is SEHNR, CDR2 FQNEAQ (reference sequence). In DNA, the CDR3 is TGTGCCAGCAGCTTAGAGGGGGCTGGAGCTTTCTTT. It translates to CASSLEGAGAFF.

V is TRBV2 and J is TRBJ2-3, with 7 bases identical to TRBD1. Germline CDR1 SNHLY, CDR2 FYNNEI. Trimming took 6 bases from V and 0 from J; bases not matched to a gene: 3. This CDR3 comprises 14 residues. CDR3 bases: TGTGCCAGCAGCGGGACAGCTAGCACAGATACGCAGTATTTT. Translation: CASSGTASTDTQYF.

This chain connects TRBV7-9 to TRBJ2-5; D possibly corresponds to TRBD1 (6 bases). With 2 bases removed from V and 5 bases from J, the gap between germline ends came to 12 bases. Germline CDR1 reads SEHNR; CDR2 reads FQNEAQ (reference sequence). The CDR3 sequence is 14 residues long. The CDR3 here is CASSLPGAGETQYF. The CDR3 nucleotides read TGTGCCAGCAGCTTACCAGGGGCTGGGGAGACCCAGTACTTC.

The CDR3 protein is CASSRATGGSYEQYF. As DNA, the CDR3 is TGTGCCAGCAGCCGAGCGACAGGGGGCTCCTACGAGCAGTACTTC. The chain is built from TRBV4-2 and TRBJ2-7, with TRBD1 matching over 9 bases. V shed 4 bases and J 0 bases; nucleotides not matched to a gene: 4. The CDR3 is 15 amino acids. Germline values: CDR1 LGHNA, CDR2 YNFKEQ.

The chain combines TRBV4-2 with TRBJ2-2; 12 nucleotides agree with TRBD2. Germline CDR1 is LGHNA and CDR2 is YNFKEQ. CDR3 size: 19 residues. V lost 3 bases and J lost 3; bases outside the gene matches: 11. The chain's CDR3 is CASSQGGLAGGPYTGELFF. The CDR3 DNA reads TGTGCCAGCAGCCAGGGGGGTCTAGCGGGGGGGCCCTACACCGGGGAGCTGTTTTTT.

The gene calls are TRBV11-3 and TRBJ2-5; TRBD1 might be the D (5 bases). The J call may be incorrect, as the DNA end agrees better with TRBJ2-7. Germline CDR1 and CDR2: SGHNT and YENEEA. The CDR3 is 16 amino acids. CDR3 residues: CASSLDGRGGDSEQYF. DNA of the CDR3: TGTGCCAGCAGCTTAGATGGAAGGGGTGGGGATTCCGAGCAGTACTTC.

The V gene is TRBV30, the J gene TRBJ2-1, with D maybe TRBD2 (7 bases). The CDR3 consists of 15 residues. Germline V lookup: CDR1 GTSNPN, CDR2 SVGIG (reference sequence). Trimming cost V 0 bases and J 4 bases, with 13 bases left between them. The DNA for the CDR3 is TGTGCCTGGAGTGTGGAGGGGGGGGCTTACAATGAGCAGTTCTTC. Amino acid sequence: CAWSVEGGAYNEQFF.

This chain links TRBV11-3 with TRBJ2-7; D is unresolved. Germline values: CDR1 SGHNT, CDR2 YENEEA. Trimming pared 5 bases from V and 9 bases from J, leaving 11 bases between. The CDR3 runs 11 residues. CDR3 amino acids: CASSRAAVQYF. CDR3 nucleotides: TGTGCCAGCAGCCGTGCGGCGGTGCAGTACTTC.

This chain links TRBV4-1 with TRBJ1-3; TRBD1 aligns across 8 bases. V shed 4 bases and J 4 bases; nucleotides not matched to a gene: 6. Looked up from germline, CDR1 is MGHRA and CDR2 is YSYEKL. CDR3 length: 15 residues. This chain's CDR3 is CASSPYGDRGNTIYF. The CDR3 nucleotides read TGCGCCAGCAGCCCCTACGGGGACAGGGGAAACACCATATATTTT.

The chain uses TRBV18 and TRBJ2-7, with a weak D call TRBD1 (6 bases). Trimming pared 4 bases from V and 0 bases from J, leaving 16 bases between. Per the germline V gene, CDR1 is KGHSH and CDR2 is LQKENI. The CDR3 has 16 amino acids. The CDR3 region has the DNA TGTGCCAGCTCACTAAACCCTAGACAGGACTCCTACGAGCAGTACTTC. Its protein is CASSLNPRQDSYEQYF.

In this sample, this clone turned up once. This chain connects TRBV7-3 to TRBJ2-3, with 14 bases fitting TRBD2. This CDR3 contains 19 residues. Trimming took 4 bases from V and 0 from J; bases not matched to a gene: 9. Germline V CDR1 and CDR2: SGHTA, FQGTGA. The CDR3 nucleotides are TGTGCCAGCAGCTCCGCCGGGACTAGCGGGGGAAATAGCACAGATACGCAGTATTTT. Translating it yields CASSSAGTSGGNSTDTQYF.

This clone occurred a few times. V is TRBV10-1 and J is TRBJ2-1; 11 nucleotides agree with TRBD1. Germline CDR1 WNHNN, CDR2 SYGVQD (reference sequence). The CDR3 runs to 14 residues. V was clipped by 6 bases and J by 8 bases; unmatched bases: 6. For the CDR3, the DNA is TGCGCCAGCAGGGGGACAGGGGGTGGCGATGAGCAGTTCTTC. Encoded protein: CASRGTGGGDEQFF.

This clone was detected a few times. The V call is TRBV5-4, the J call TRBJ2-3, with 7 positions matching TRBD1. The germline CDR1 and CDR2 sequences are SGHNT and YYREEE (reference sequence). The CDR3 runs 16 residues. J lost 6 bases, V lost 4 bases, and 14 bases had no gene match. The CDR3 nucleotides read TGTGCCAGCAGCCCGGGACAGTCTTCCCTGGCGGATACGCAGTATTTT. Its protein is CASSPGQSSLADTQYF. Full variable domain (outside the CDR3, taken from reference TRBV5-4 and TRBJ2-3): ETGVTQSPTHLIKTRGQQVTLRCSSQSGHNTVSWYQQALGQGPQFIFQYYREEENGRGNFPPRFSGLQFPNYSSELNVNALELDDSALYLCASSPGQSSLADTQYFGPGTRLTVL.

The rearrangement links TRBV6-1 to TRBJ2-7; unclear D gene. V was shortened by 4 bases and J by 0 bases, with 10 bases between the two germline ends. The CDR3 is made up of 14 amino acids. Germline CDR1 is MNHNS and CDR2 is SASEGT. CDR3 bases: TGTGCCAGCAGTGGACCAGACTCCTCCTACGAGCAGTACTTC. This encodes CASSGPDSSYEQYF.

CDR3 nucleotides: TGTGCCAGCAGCCGTGCCGGGACAGGGGCGGACGAGCAGTACTTC. This gives the protein CASSRAGTGADEQYF. The chain has TRBV16 and TRBJ2-7; TRBD1 matches 10 bases. This CDR3 comprises 15 residues. Germline lookup yields CDR1 KGHSY and CDR2 FQNENV. Unmatched junction bases numbered 8, after V lost 4 bases and J lost 5 bases.

Only a few counts were recorded for this clone. This chain connects TRBV7-2 to TRBJ2-7, with D possibly matching TRBD2 (5 bases). Trimming stripped 7 bases from V and 7 bases from J, with 20 bases between. The CDR3 sequence is 14 residues long. CDR1 is SGHTA, CDR2 FQGNSA, per germline. The CDR3 coding sequence is TGTGCCAGCACCCGCTTATCCTTTTCGGGGGAGCAGTACTTC. Its translation: CASTRLSFSGEQYF.

The rearrangement joins TRBV19 to TRBJ1-3; D not certain. V was pared by 10 bases and J by 3 bases, with 10 bases between. The length of the CDR3 is 12 residues. The germline V gene has CDR1 LNHDA and CDR2 SQIVND (reference sequence). The CDR3: CATGGSGNTIYF. For the CDR3, the DNA is TGTGCCACCGGTGGGAGTGGAAACACCATATATTTT.

The chain combines TRBV29-1 with TRBJ1-1; D possibly corresponds to TRBD1 (5 bases). The CDR3 length is 12 residues. From germline, CDR1 is SQVTM and CDR2 ANQGSEA. V lost 5 bases and J 6 bases, leaving 13 bases between the germline ends. Here the CDR3 reads CSVYNLGAEAFF. The DNA for the CDR3 is TGCAGCGTTTATAATTTAGGGGCTGAAGCTTTCTTT.

This clone came up once. The chain's CDR3 is CASSLGASSPLHF. CDR3 bases: TGTGCCAGCAGTTTAGGGGCCAGTTCACCCCTCCACTTT. The rearrangement joins TRBV6-5 to TRBJ1-6; tentative D call: TRBD1 (5 bases). Germline lookup yields CDR1 MNHEY and CDR2 SVGAGI. V was trimmed by 4 bases and J by 9 bases, leaving 10 bases between them. The CDR3 consists of 13 residues.

This chain joins TRBV5-6 and TRBJ2-5, with 8 bases identical to TRBD1. The DNA end lines up better with TRBJ2-7; the J call may be wrong. The CDR3 has 14 residues. Germline CDR1 is SGHDT and CDR2 is YYEEEE. The CDR3: CASSFETGVHEQYF. CDR3 sequence (DNA): TGTGCCAGCAGCTTCGAGACAGGGGTCCACGAGCAGTACTTC.

V usage is TRBV7-9 and J usage is TRBJ2-7; 8 bases line up with TRBD1. CDR3 length equals 16 residues. Germline-derived CDR1 and CDR2 are SEHNR and FQNEAQ (reference sequence). Trimming took 5 bases from V and 2 from J; bases not matched to a gene: 11. The CDR3 spells CASSNDQGARPYEQYF. The CDR3, as DNA: TGTGCCAGCAGCAATGATCAGGGGGCGCGGCCCTACGAGCAGTACTTC.

The chain carries TRBV19 and TRBJ1-2, with 7 bases that match TRBD1. Germline loops: CDR1 LNHDA, CDR2 SQIVND (reference sequence). This CDR3 spans 15 amino acids. The V and J ends lost 3 bases and 2 bases, in that order; junction bases with no gene match: 6. The CDR3 nucleotides read TGTGCCAGTAGTATTGGGGCGACAGGGAACTATGGCTACACCTTC. Its translation: CASSIGATGNYGYTF.

The rearrangement uses TRBV7-9 and TRBJ2-7; 7 bases map to TRBD2. This CDR3 contains 15 residues. J was trimmed by 1 base and V by 7 bases; bases with no gene match: 10. CDR1 SEHNR and CDR2 FQNEAQ come from the germline V gene (reference sequence). CDR3 in DNA: TGTGCCAGCACCCGAGGGGAGGGTGTATCCTACGAGCAGTACTTC. Protein product: CASTRGEGVSYEQYF.

The chain combines TRBV6-5 with TRBJ1-6; 7 bases are shared with TRBD1. Germline V gives CDR1 MNHEY, CDR2 SVGAGI. The CDR3 sequence is 13 residues long. V was clipped by 11 bases and J by 7 bases; unmatched bases: 8. The CDR3 DNA reads TGTGCCTCCAAACAGGGGATCAATTCACCCCTCCACTTT. Translation: CASKQGINSPLHF.

This chain connects TRBV6-5 to TRBJ1-2; D gene unclear. CDR1 MNHEY and CDR2 SVGAGI come from the germline V gene. With 9 bases removed from V and 4 bases from J, the gap between germline ends came to 12 bases. CDR3 length equals 12 residues. The CDR3 loop is CASRRGFYGYTF. DNA for the CDR3: TGTGCCAGTCGCAGAGGTTTCTATGGCTACACCTTC.